The clone carrying this T cell receptor (beta chain) was seen just once. This specimen comes from a study of blood T cell repertoires in COVID-19. Study information: Whether acute or convalescent, the COVID-19 samples came from the United States, Italy and Spain. PBMCs, B-cell-depleted T cells, or T cells provided the cDNA or gDNA that made up the material.

In the original workflow: Using reference gene primer amplification, nucleated cell counts were estimated. Produced via immunoSEQ multiplex PCR; TCRdb's table is partial and in-frame only. The V and J calls and clone size were taken over from that table, and D and trimming were inferred from the DNA. Of fewer than 120,000 clones listed, 75% to 85% are singletons. The clonotype was recovered from an older woman with acute or convalescent COVID-19. The specimen was peripheral blood.

CDR3 protein: CSISGGVYQETQYF. The CDR3 region has the DNA TGCAGCATTAGCGGGGGGGTGTACCAAGAGACCCAGTACTTC. The V and J genes are TRBV29-1 and TRBJ2-5; TRBD2 aligns across 11 bases. The trim removed 8 bases at V and 0 bases at J, leaving 5 bases unmatched. CDR1 and CDR2 (germline): SQVTM, ANQGSEA. This CDR3 is 14 amino acids long. The entire variable domain, with the rest obtained from reference TRBV29-1 and TRBJ2-5, is as follows: SAVISQKPSRDICQRGTSLTIQCQVDSQVTMMFWYRQQPGQSLTLIATANQGSEATYESGFVIDKFPISRPNLTFSTLTVSNMSPEDSSIYLCSISGGVYQETQYFGPGTRLLVL.